The 16 T cell receptor beta chains below all came from one sample that was sequenced in a study of shared clonotypes between healthy human individuals. Profiled with immunoSEQ multiplex PCR; TCRdb holds only in-frame clones, not every one. This repertoire shows about 2.4 million clones, 90% to 95% found once; its top ten account for about 0.38%. Sequenced sample: naive CD4+ T cells from PBMCs. Subset in this sample: CD45RA+ positively selected. These receptors originate from a man between 18 and 29 years old in good health. Some clones in this sample may be carry-over from other donors' samples.

V and J are TRBV30 and TRBJ2-5; 13 bases fit TRBD2. Germline assignment: CDR1 GTSNPN and CDR2 SVGIG (reference sequence). The CDR3 loop spans 15 amino acids. With V trimmed by 1 base and J by 4 bases, 3 bases remained unmatched. The CDR3 reads CAWSGTSGSGETQYF. The CDR3 bases are TGTGCCTGGAGTGGGACTAGCGGGAGTGGAGAGACCCAGTACTTC.

This chain uses TRBV12-2 with TRBJ2-7; TRBD1, the table's D call, lacks a check against the DNA. TRBV12-2 is listed as a pseudogene. The CDR3 totals 15 residues. CDR3 region: CASRRFDRVAYEQYF. DNA for the CDR3: TGTGCAAGTCGCCGCTTCGACAGGGTCGCCTACGAGCAGTACTTC.

This sequence joins TRBV5-1 and TRBJ2-7; 9 bases fit TRBD1. CDR1 SGHRS and CDR2 YFSETQ come from the germline V gene. The CDR3 sequence is 14 residues long. Unmatched junction bases numbered 5, after V lost 5 bases and J lost 2 bases. In DNA form, the CDR3 reads TGCGCCAGCAGGGCAGGGACAGGGACCTACGAGCAGTACTTC. Residues: CASRAGTGTYEQYF.

The rearrangement joins TRBV27 to TRBJ2-4; no definite D call. The length of the CDR3 is 13 residues. V shed 8 bases and J shed 0 bases, with 8 bases lying between them. Germline CDR1 and CDR2: MNHEY and SMNVEV (reference sequence). The CDR3 reads CASGVLAKNIQYF. The CDR3 DNA reads as TGTGCCAGCGGGGTATTAGCCAAAAACATTCAGTACTTC.

This clone occurred once. Other DNA sequences in the same sample also yield this CDR3. The gene calls are TRBV18 and TRBJ1-3; D is undetermined. The CDR3 is made up of 13 amino acids. The germline V gene has CDR1 KGHSH and CDR2 LQKENI. V lost 4 bases and J 0 bases, leaving 4 bases between the germline ends. CDR3 sequence (DNA): TGTGCCAGCTCACAGGACTCTGGAAACACCATATATTTT. Translated, it gives CASSQDSGNTIYF.

The chain has TRBV15 and TRBJ2-6; D gene ambiguous. V dropped 8 bases and J dropped 12 bases, with 20 bases sitting between them. Germline V CDR1 and CDR2: LNHNV, YYDKDF (reference sequence). This CDR3 is 14 amino acids long. This chain's CDR3 is CATLNPGSSSVLTF. The CDR3 bases are TGTGCCACCCTTAATCCGGGCTCCAGCAGCGTCCTGACTTTC.

The gene calls are TRBV28 and TRBJ1-4; 7 nucleotides match TRBD1. The CDR3 consists of 16 residues. Germline CDR1 and CDR2: MDHEN and SYDVKM. The V and J ends lost 8 bases and 8 bases, in that order; junction bases with no gene match: 17. As DNA, the CDR3 is TGTGCCAGCTCCTTTTTACTGCCAGGGGGTGGAGAAAAACTGTTTTTT. It codes for CASSFLLPGGGEKLFF.

The rearrangement links TRBV7-9 to TRBJ2-1; D might be TRBD2 (5 bases). Germline V gene lookup returns CDR1 SEHNR and CDR2 FQNEAQ (reference sequence). The CDR3 extends over 15 amino acids. The V and J ends lost 5 bases and 4 bases respectively, with 15 bases between them. The chain's CDR3 is CASSRDYRGYNEQFF. In DNA, the CDR3 is TGTGCCAGCAGCCGCGACTACCGAGGATACAATGAGCAGTTCTTC.

This clone came up once. This chain connects TRBV5-4 to TRBJ2-3; D is ambiguous. The V end was cut by 3 bases, the J end by 5 bases, with 10 bases between. CDR3 length: 13 amino acids. CDR1 SGHNT and CDR2 YYREEE come from the germline V gene (reference sequence). CDR3 nucleotides: TGTGCCAGCAGCTCAAACCAGGTAGATACGCAGTATTTT. It codes for CASSSNQVDTQYF. The whole variable domain, filled in from reference TRBV5-4 and TRBJ2-3, reads ETGVTQSPTHLIKTRGQQVTLRCSSQSGHNTVSWYQQALGQGPQFIFQYYREEENGRGNFPPRFSGLQFPNYSSELNVNALELDDSALYLCASSSNQVDTQYFGPGTRLTVL.

The rearrangement links TRBV5-1 to TRBJ2-2; 10 positions match TRBD2. The CDR3 sequence is 17 residues long. V was pared by 3 bases and J by 1 base, with 6 bases of the junction left unmatched. Germline loops: CDR1 SGHRS, CDR2 YFSETQ. The CDR3 nucleotides are TGCGCCAGCAGCTCCATAGCGGGAGGACAGAACACCGGGGAGCTGTTTTTT. Translated: CASSSIAGGQNTGELFF.

V is TRBV28 and J is TRBJ1-4, with 7 bases identical to TRBD1. V shed 8 bases, J shed 0 bases, and the junction held 6 bases outside the gene matches. CDR1 is MDHEN, CDR2 SYDVKM, per germline. The CDR3 contains 15 residues. CDR3 sequence: CASGGTVATNEKLFF. CDR3 in DNA: TGTGCCAGCGGTGGGACAGTTGCAACTAATGAAAAACTGTTTTTT.

This clone was seen just once. This CDR3 is also generated by other DNA sequences in the sample. J is TRBJ2-7 and V is TRBV6-1, with no clear D. The CDR3 totals 11 residues. Germline-derived CDR1 and CDR2 are MNHNS and SASEGT. Between the trimmed V and J ends, which lost 2 bases and 4 bases, there was a span of 3 bases. CDR3 residues: CASSEPYEQYF. The CDR3 DNA reads as TGTGCCAGCAGTGAACCGTACGAGCAGTACTTC.

The chain recombines TRBV15 with TRBJ2-1, with unresolved D. The CDR3 totals 18 residues. Germline V CDR1 and CDR2: LNHNV, YYDKDF (reference sequence). V gave up 3 bases and J gave up 4 bases, with 22 bases separating them. CDR3 nucleotides: TGTGCCACCAGCAGGGCTTTGGGTGGCGACCGATCGTACAATGAGCAGTTCTTC. Translated: CATSRALGGDRSYNEQFF.

The V gene is TRBV7-2, the J gene TRBJ2-5; D possibly matches TRBD1 or TRBD2 (5 bases each). The CDR3 runs 16 residues. V shed 2 bases and J shed 4 bases, with 17 bases lying between them. Germline CDR1 SGHTA, CDR2 FQGNSA. The CDR3 loop is CASSLWRSGGRETQYF. The DNA for the CDR3 is TGTGCCAGCAGCTTATGGCGGTCTGGGGGACGAGAGACCCAGTACTTC.

The chain employs TRBV28 and TRBJ2-1; weak D call: TRBD2 (6 bases). Germline CDR1 and CDR2: MDHEN and SYDVKM. Trimming pared 6 bases from V and 10 bases from J, leaving 13 bases between. The CDR3 is made up of 12 amino acids. The DNA for the CDR3 is TGTGCCAGCAGCCCCCTGGGACTGGAGCAGTTCTTC. It yields the protein CASSPLGLEQFF.

This clone was detected a few times. This rearrangement joins TRBV10-3 to TRBJ1-1, with 7 bases fitting TRBD1. This CDR3 is built from 13 residues. V dropped 7 bases and J dropped 5; count of bases not matched to a gene: 7. In germline, CDR1 is ENHRY, CDR2 SYGVKD. CDR3 sequence reads: CAIKGGANTEAFF. The CDR3 DNA is TGTGCCATCAAAGGGGGCGCGAATACTGAAGCTTTCTTT.